This T cell receptor beta chain was recorded in a study of response to subunit inactivated influenza vaccine. TCRdb re-analysed the RT-PCR reads in MiXCR, keeping a single row per CDR3 protein. The sample includes about 780,000 distinct CDR3 sequences, under 20% seen only once; the top ten take approximately 11%. Study-wide findings and caveats: It was the authors' suggestion that each seasonal influenza vaccination recruits few new T cells.

V lost 6 bases and J 3 bases, leaving 15 bases between the germline ends. The CDR3 has 15 amino acids. This clonotype appeared a few times. Its target is unknown. The chain couples TRBV12-3 or TRBV12-4 to TRBJ2-1; D is unclear. Source: PBMCs from blood, taken about 5 days after vaccination. The sequence was obtained from a man between 50 and 59 years old who received an inactivated influenza vaccine. This chain's CDR3 is CASRAEVGLYNEQFF. DNA of the CDR3: TGTGCCAGCAGGGCCGAAGTAGGGCTCTACAATGAGCAGTTCTTC.